This TCR beta chain was sequenced in a study of graft-versus-host responses after intestinal transplantation. Germline CDR1 and CDR2: SNHLY and FYNNEI. The junction had 2 bases not matched to a gene; V was cut back by 1 base and J by 7 bases. CDR3 length equals 14 residues. Clones were read by immunoSEQ multiplex PCR, and TCRdb kept only the in-frame ones, dropping some. The repertoire includes about 22,000 clones, 40% to 50% of them detected once, and around 1.6% sits in the top ten. About 200,000 CFSE-labeled responder cells were plated with about 200,000 irradiated, violet-dye-labeled stimulator cells.

V gene TRBV2 combines with J gene TRBJ2-2; 8 bases are shared with TRBD1. The starting material was alloreactive CD8+ T cells from a mixed lymphocyte reaction culture, obtained before intestinal transplant. Subset indicated: CFSE-low proliferating T cells sorted from roughly 6-day pre-transplant mixed lymphocyte reaction (GvH or HvG direction). The sequence was obtained from a human patient who received an intestinal transplant. CDR3 sequence: CASSEGTGYGELFF. CDR3 sequence (DNA): TGTGCCAGCAGTGAAGGGACAGGGTACGGGGAGCTGTTTTTT. Based on the CDR3 plus reference TRBV2 and TRBJ2-2, the full variable domain is EPEVTQTPSHQVTQMGQEVILRCVPISNHLYFYWYRQILGQKVEFLVSFYNNEISEKSEIFDDQFSVERPDGSNFTLKIRSTKLEDSAMYFCASSEGTGYGELFFGEGSRLTVL.